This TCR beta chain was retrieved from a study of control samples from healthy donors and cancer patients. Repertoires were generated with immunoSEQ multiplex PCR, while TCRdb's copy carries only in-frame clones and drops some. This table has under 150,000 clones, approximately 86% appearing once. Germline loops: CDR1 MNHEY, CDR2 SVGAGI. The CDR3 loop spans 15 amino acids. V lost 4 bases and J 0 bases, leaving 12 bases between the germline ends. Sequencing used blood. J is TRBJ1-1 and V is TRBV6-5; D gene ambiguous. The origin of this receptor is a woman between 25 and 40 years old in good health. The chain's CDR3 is CASSFSRQMNTEAFF. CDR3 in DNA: TGTGCCAGCAGTTTCTCGCGGCAGATGAACACTGAAGCTTTCTTT.